The present TCR beta chain was sequenced within a study of T cells after yellow fever vaccination. Study-level findings and limits: The study found a weaker secondary response that peaked faster, day 5 versus 15.

Only a few counts were recorded for this clonotype. The antigen remains undetermined. The V and J ends lost 4 bases and 7 bases, in that order; junction bases with no gene match: 5. This CDR3 has 14 amino acids. Germline CDR1 reads LNHDA; CDR2 reads SQIVND (reference sequence). For TCR, cDNA came from 5'RACE template switching, which added a universal primer site and UMIs. TCRdb used MiXCR to reprocess the 5' RACE reads, holding one entry per CDR3 protein. The sample has under 350,000 distinct CDR3 sequences; 4.1% are singletons. The chain is built from TRBV19 and TRBJ1-5; 9 bases are a match to TRBD1. This TCR came from a man aged 18 to 29 who received the YFV17D yellow fever vaccine. Source: PBMCs, taken 5 days after the yellow fever booster vaccination. The CDR3 loop reads CASSTTGGQQPQHF. CDR3 nucleotide sequence: TGTGCCAGTAGTACAACAGGGGGCCAACAGCCCCAGCATTTT.